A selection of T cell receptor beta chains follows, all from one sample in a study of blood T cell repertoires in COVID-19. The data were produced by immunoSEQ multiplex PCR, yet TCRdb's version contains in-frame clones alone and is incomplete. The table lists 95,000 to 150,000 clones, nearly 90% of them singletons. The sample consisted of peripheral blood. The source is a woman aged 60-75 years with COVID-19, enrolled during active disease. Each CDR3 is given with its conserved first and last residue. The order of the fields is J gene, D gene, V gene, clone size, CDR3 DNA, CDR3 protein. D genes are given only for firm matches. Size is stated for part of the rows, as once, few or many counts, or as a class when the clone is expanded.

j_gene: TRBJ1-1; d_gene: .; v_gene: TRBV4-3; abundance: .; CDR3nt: TGCGCCAGCAGCCAAGAACAGAACACTGAAGCTTTCTTT; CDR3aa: CASSQEQNTEAFF
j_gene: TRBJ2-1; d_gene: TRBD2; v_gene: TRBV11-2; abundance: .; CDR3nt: TGTGCCAGCAGCTTAGGCGCTAGCGGGGGGGCTCTCGGAAATGAGCAGTTCTTC; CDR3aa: CASSLGASGGALGNEQFF
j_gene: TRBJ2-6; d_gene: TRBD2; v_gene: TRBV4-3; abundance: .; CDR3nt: TGCGCCAGCAGCCAGGAAAGCGGGGTCCCCTCTGGGGCCAACGTCCTGACTTTC; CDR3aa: CASSQESGVPSGANVLTF
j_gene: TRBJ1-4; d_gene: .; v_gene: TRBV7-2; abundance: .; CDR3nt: TGTGCCAGCAGCTCCAGGCTAAATGAAAAACTGTTTTTT; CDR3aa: CASSSRLNEKLFF
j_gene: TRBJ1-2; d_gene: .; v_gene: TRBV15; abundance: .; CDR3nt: TGTGCCACCAGCAGAGATCGAGCCTACACTTTTGGCCCTAGCGGTGGCTACACCTTC; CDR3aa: CATSRDRAYTFGPSGGYTF
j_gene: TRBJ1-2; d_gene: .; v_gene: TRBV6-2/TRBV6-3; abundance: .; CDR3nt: TGTGCCAGCAGTTACTCGGGGCGGTCTTATGGCTACACCTTC; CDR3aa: CASSYSGRSYGYTF
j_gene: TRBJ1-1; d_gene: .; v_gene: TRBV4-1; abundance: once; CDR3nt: TGCGCCAGCAGCCAAGAATGGGGCGAGTACACTGAAGCTTTCTTT; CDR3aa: CASSQEWGEYTEAFF
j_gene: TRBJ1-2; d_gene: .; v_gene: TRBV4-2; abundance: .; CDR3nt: TGTGCCAGCAGCCAAGATTTAGGGGGTGGCTACACCTTC; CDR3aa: CASSQDLGGGYTF
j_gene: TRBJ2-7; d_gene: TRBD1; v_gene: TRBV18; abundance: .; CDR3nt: TGTGCCAGCTCACCGGTCGCTAGTGGGACAGGGGGCGTCTACGAGCAGTACTTC; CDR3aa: CASSPVASGTGGVYEQYF
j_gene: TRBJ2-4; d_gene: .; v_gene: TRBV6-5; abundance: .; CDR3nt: TGTGCCAGCAGCCAGGACATGCCGATTCAGTACTTC; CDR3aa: CASSQDMPIQYF
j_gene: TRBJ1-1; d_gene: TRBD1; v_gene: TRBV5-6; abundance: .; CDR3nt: TGTGCCAGCAGCCCTACTTGGACAGGGGGGAACACTGAAGCTTTCTTT; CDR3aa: CASSPTWTGGNTEAFF
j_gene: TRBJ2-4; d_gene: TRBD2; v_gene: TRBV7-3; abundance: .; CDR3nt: TGTGCCAGGAGTCTAGCGGGGGGCCGCAAAAACATTCAGTACTTC; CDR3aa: CARSLAGGRKNIQYF
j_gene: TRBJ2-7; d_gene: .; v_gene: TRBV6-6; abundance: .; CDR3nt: TGTGCCAGCAGTTCTCAAGGGGGTGGCTACGAGCAGTACTTC; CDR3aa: CASSSQGGGYEQYF
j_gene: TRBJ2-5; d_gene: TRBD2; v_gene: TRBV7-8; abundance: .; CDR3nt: TGTGCCAGCAGCTTCCAGACTAGCGGGAGCCAAGAGACCCAGTACTTC; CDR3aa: CASSFQTSGSQETQYF
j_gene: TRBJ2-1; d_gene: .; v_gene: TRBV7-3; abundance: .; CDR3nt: TGTGCCAGCAGCTCCCCAGGGACATACAATGAGCAGTTCTTC; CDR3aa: CASSSPGTYNEQFF
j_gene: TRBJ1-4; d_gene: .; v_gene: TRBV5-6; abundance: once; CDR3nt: TGTGCCAGCAGCTTGGATCCCCGGGAAAAACTGTTTTTT; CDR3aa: CASSLDPREKLFF
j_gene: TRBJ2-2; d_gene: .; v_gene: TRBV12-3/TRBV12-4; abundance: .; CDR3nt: TGTGCCAGCAGTTTCAGGGGCACCGGGGAGCTGTTTTTT; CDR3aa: CASSFRGTGELFF
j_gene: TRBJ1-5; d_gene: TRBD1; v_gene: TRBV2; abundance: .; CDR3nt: TGTGCCAGCGAGGAACAGGGGGTGGATCAGCCCCAGCATTTT; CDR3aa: CASEEQGVDQPQHF
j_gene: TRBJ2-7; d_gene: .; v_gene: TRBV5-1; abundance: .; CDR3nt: TGCGCCAGCACTGGAGGGGGCGCCTATTCGGGCGAGCAGTACTTC; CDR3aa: CASTGGGAYSGEQYF
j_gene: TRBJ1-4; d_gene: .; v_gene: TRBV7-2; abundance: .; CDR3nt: TGTGCCAGCAGCTTAGCGGGCATCGAAAAACTGTTTTTT; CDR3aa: CASSLAGIEKLFF
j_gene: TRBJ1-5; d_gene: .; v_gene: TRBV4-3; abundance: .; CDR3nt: TGCGCCAGCAGCCAAGATCAGGGCAGCGGGCAGCCCCAGCATTTT; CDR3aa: CASSQDQGSGQPQHF
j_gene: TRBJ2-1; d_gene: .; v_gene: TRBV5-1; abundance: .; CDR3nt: TGCGCCAGCAGCGGGGAGTATGAGCAGTTCTTC; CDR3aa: CASSGEYEQFF
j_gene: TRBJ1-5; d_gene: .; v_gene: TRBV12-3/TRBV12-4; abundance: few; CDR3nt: TGTGCCATCGCGGCAGGGGACGCGGGGGACCAGCATTTT; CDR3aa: CAIAAGDAGDQHF
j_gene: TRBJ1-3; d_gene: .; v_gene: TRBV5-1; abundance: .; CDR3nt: TGCGCCAGCAGCTTGGACGGACAAGCTGGAAACACCATATATTTT; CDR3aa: CASSLDGQAGNTIYF
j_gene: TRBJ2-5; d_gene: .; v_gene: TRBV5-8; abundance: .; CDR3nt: TGTGCCAGCAGTCTCAGGGTCCGTCAAGAGACCCAGTACTTC; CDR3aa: CASSLRVRQETQYF
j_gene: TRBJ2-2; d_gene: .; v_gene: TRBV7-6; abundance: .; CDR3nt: TGTGCCAGCAGCTTAAGCTTTACCGGGGAGCTGTTTTTT; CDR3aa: CASSLSFTGELFF
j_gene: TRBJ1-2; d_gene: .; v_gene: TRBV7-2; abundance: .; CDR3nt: TGTGCCAGCAGCTTAGGTACAGTTAACTATGGCTACACCTTC; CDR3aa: CASSLGTVNYGYTF
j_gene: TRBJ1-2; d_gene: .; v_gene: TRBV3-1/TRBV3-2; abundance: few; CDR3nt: TGTGCCAGCAGCTACGGGACAAGCTTTGATGGCTACACCTTC; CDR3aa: CASSYGTSFDGYTF
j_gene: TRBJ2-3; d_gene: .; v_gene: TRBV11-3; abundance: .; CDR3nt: TGTGCCAGCAGCAGTCTCTCAGGGGCCGATACGCAGTATTTT; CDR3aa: CASSSLSGADTQYF
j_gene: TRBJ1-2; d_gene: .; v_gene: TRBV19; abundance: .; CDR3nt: TGTGCCAGTAGTATTAGTGCGGCTCTCCTATCGGCTTATGGCTACACCTTC; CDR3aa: CASSISAALLSAYGYTF
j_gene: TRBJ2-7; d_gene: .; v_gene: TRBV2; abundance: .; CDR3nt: TGTGCCAGCAGTGAATCCGCAGGGGTTGACGAGCAGTACTTC; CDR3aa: CASSESAGVDEQYF
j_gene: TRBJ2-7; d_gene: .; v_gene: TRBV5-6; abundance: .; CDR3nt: TGTGCCAGCAGCCCATCACTCGGCTCCTACGAGCAGTACTTC; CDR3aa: CASSPSLGSYEQYF
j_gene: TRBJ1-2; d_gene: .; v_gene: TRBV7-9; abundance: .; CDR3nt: TGTGCCAGCAGCCAATCGTCGGCGGGATTGAATGGCTACACCTTC; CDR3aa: CASSQSSAGLNGYTF
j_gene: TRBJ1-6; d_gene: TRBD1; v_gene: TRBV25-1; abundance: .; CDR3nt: TGTGCCAGCAGTAGGCAGGGGGCGTTTTATTCACCCCTCCACTTT; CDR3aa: CASSRQGAFYSPLHF
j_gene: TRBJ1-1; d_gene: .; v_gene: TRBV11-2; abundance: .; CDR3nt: TGTGCCAGCAGCTTAGGCGTGAACACTGAAGCTTTCTTT; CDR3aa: CASSLGVNTEAFF
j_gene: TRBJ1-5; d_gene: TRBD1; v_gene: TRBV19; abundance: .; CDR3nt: TGTGCCAGTAGTACACTTCACCGGGACAGGGTAAGGAGTAGCAATCAGCCCCAGCATTTT; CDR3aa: CASSTLHRDRVRSSNQPQHF
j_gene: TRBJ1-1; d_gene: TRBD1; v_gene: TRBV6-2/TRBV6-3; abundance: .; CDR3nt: TGTGCCAGCAGTAGCATCAGGGGGCGGCTTGAAGCTTTCTTT; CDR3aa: CASSSIRGRLEAFF
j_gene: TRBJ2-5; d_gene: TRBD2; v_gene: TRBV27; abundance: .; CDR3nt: TGTGCCAGCAGTTTAAGTTCCGGGAGGGGGCAAGAGACCCAGTACTTC; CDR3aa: CASSLSSGRGQETQYF